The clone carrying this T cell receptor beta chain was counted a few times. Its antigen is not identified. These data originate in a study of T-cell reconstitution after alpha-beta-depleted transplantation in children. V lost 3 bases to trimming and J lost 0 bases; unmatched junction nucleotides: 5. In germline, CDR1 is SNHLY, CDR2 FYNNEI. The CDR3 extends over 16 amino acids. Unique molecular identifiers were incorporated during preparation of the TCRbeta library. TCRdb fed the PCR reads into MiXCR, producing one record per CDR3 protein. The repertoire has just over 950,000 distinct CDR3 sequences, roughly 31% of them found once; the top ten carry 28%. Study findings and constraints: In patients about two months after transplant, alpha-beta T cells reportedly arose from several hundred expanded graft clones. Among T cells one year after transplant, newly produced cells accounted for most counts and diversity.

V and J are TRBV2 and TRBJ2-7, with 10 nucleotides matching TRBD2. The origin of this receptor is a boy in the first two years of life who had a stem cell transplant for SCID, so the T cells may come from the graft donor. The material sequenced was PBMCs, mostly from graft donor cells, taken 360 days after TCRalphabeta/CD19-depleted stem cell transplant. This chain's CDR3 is CASSDPLAGDSYEQYF. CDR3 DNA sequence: TGTGCCAGCAGTGACCCCCTAGCGGGGGACTCCTACGAGCAGTACTTC.